This TCR beta chain was retrieved from a study of blood T cell repertoires in COVID-19. Whole-study context: Researchers got acute and convalescent COVID-19 samples from the United States, Italy and Spain.

Authors' data handling: Estimated nucleated cell counts came from reference gene primer amplification. Produced via immunoSEQ multiplex PCR; TCRdb's table is partial and in-frame only. V, J and clone size reflect that table, while D and trimming were determined from the DNA. The sample shows about 260,000 clones, 80% to 90% of them seen only once. CDR3 length: 15 amino acids. The germline CDR1 and CDR2 sequences are MNHNY and SVGAGI (reference sequence). After removal of 3 bases from V and 1 base from J, the junction contained 5 bases not matched to a gene. Sequencing was carried out using peripheral blood. The receptor comes from a woman between 35 and 50 years old with acute or convalescent COVID-19. The V gene is TRBV6-6, the J gene TRBJ2-5; 7 bases agree with TRBD1. The CDR3 bases are TGTGCCAGCAGTTATACCCGACAGGGCCAAGAGACCCAGTACTTC. Its protein is CASSYTRQGQETQYF.